This section outlines one TCR beta chain sequence together with its context. The clone's antigen remains unknown. No base quality values were provided; no much bigger clone lies one nucleotide off. The intended sense of this specimen's time point label: baseline before first vaccination. Vaccinee samples were obtained from the UK trials COV001 and COV002, which included a single-blind randomized controlled phase 2/3 trial of AZD1222 (ChAdOx1 nCoV-19) in healthy adults. For TCRbeta chain sequencing, PBMC samples from trial participants were taken at day 0 and at day 28 after the second dose. Compared with germline, V lacks 8 bases and J lacks 0 bases; bases without a gene match: 13. Inclusive of the bounding cysteine and phenylalanine, the CDR3 is 18 residues long. Just the 54-base CDR3 DNA is kept, in frame starting at base 1. Reading the germline V gene (reference sequence) gives CDR1 PRHDT and CDR2 FYEKMQ.

This specimen belongs to a study of T cell responses to AZD1222 COVID-19 vaccine listed by TCRdb under 2021. For context, the study as a whole: Because spike-specific TCR depth and breadth did not differ between the two schedules, AZD1222 recipients who got a second dose at roughly 4 weeks were pooled with those who got a second dose at roughly 12 weeks. A total of around 240 trial participants underwent TCR sequencing, of whom some 210 received two doses of AZD1222 and some 25 received two doses of the MenACWY control vaccine. Trial participants were enrolled by age into subgroups of 18-55, 56-69 and 70-plus years, and roughly 150, 30 and 60 TCR-sequenced participants, respectively, were included in these subgroups.

The CDR3 regions of human TCRbeta chains were analyzed by immunosequencing. In the original analysis: Repertoire TCRs were checked for matches against a reference library of SARS-CoV-2-specific TCRs that had been generated using the MIRA antigen-specificity platform. Breadth meant the fraction of unique TCRs that were SARS-CoV-2-associated, whereas depth meant the fraction of total T cells that were SARS-CoV-2-associated. Using the MIRA data, each spike-specific TCR was assigned both to the spike region to which the TCR was reactive and to a CD4 or CD8 class. Log10-transformed breadth and depth values were compared by one-way ANOVA with Sidak's multiple comparisons tests. Held by TCRdb, this immuneACCESS table contains in-frame sequences only and omits some clones. Under half of the omission traces to an unresolved V gene where checked; the cause of the rest is unknown. V and J calls and clone size are copied from that table; D and trimming were computed from the DNA. This sample lists roughly 130,000 clones; roughly nine tenths were detected once. The leading ten clones occupy under 3.5% of the sample.

General conclusions and limits of the study: After two AZD1222 doses, spike-specific TCR breadth and depth were significantly higher than at day 0 and than in MenACWY recipients. Because no day 14 peak-response samples were available, repertoires were characterized only after the peak T cell response. Only a handful of AZD1222 recipients were SARS-CoV-2 seropositive at baseline, limiting conclusions about previously exposed vaccinees. Most participants were white British and females outnumbered males, and the authors suggested that clonal diversity may have been underestimated. The vaccine-associated CD4 TCRs covered the entire spike protein, and the dominant responses fell in regions 160-218 and 743-854. Nearly half of unique spike-specific TCRs reportedly recognized epitopes outside regions mutated in the B.1.351 and B.1.1.7 variants. In the small 56-69-year group, the increase in depth fell short of significance, most likely because of low power.

The sample here was peripheral blood, taken on day 0 of AZD1222 vaccination. This clonotype originated in an adult in good health. The sequence links TRBV13 to TRBJ2-1, with TRBD2 matching 10 junction bases. Read as DNA, the sequence is TGTGCCAGCGGCAGACTAGCGGGTTCCGTGAGCTCCTACAATGAGCAGTTCTTC. This is translated as CASGRLAGSVSSYNEQFF.